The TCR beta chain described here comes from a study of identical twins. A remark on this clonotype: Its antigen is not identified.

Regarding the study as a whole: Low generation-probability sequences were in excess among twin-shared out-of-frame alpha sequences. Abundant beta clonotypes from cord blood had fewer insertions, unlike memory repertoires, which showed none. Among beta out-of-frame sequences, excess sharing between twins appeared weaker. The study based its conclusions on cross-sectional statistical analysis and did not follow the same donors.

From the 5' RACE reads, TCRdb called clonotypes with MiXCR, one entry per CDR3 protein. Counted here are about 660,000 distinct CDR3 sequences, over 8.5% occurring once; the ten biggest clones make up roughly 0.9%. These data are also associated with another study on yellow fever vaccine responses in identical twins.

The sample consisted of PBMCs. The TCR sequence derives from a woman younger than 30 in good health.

CDR3 sequence: CASSMENEQFF. CDR3 coding DNA: TGTGCCAGTAGTATGGAGAATGAGCAGTTCTTC. This chain links TRBV19 with TRBJ2-1; D is ambiguous. Germline values: CDR1 LNHDA, CDR2 SQIVND (reference sequence). V gave up 3 bases and J gave up 7 bases, with 4 bases separating them. The CDR3 length is 11 residues.